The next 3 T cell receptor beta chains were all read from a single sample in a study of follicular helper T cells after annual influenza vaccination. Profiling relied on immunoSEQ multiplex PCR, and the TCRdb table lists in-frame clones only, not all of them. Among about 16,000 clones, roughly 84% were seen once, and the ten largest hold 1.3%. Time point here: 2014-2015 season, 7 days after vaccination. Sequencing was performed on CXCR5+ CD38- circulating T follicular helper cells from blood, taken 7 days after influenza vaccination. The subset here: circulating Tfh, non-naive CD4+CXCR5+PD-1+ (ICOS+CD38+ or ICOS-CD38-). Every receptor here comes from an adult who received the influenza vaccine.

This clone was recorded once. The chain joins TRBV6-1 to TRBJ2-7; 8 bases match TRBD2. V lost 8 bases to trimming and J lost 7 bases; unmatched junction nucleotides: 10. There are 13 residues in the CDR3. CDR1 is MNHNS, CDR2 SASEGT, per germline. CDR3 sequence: CASLSGSLKEQYF. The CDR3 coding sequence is TGTGCCAGCCTCAGCGGGAGTTTAAAAGAGCAGTACTTC.

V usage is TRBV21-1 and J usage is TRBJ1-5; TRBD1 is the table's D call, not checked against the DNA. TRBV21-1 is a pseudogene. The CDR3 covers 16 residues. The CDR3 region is CASRRTGGLSNQPQHF. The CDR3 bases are TGTGCCAGCAGGCGGACAGGAGGTTTGAGCAATCAGCCCCAGCATTTT.

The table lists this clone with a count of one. CDR3 coding DNA: TGTGCCAGCAGCCGACAGACGACAGGGCTTGGGTCTGGCTACACCTTC. Amino acids: CASSRQTTGLGSGYTF. V and J are TRBV7-3 and TRBJ1-2; TRBD1 agrees at 7 bases. Germline CDR1 reads SGHTA; CDR2 reads FQGTGA. The CDR3 sequence is 16 residues long. Trimming took 5 bases from V and 7 from J; bases not matched to a gene: 16.